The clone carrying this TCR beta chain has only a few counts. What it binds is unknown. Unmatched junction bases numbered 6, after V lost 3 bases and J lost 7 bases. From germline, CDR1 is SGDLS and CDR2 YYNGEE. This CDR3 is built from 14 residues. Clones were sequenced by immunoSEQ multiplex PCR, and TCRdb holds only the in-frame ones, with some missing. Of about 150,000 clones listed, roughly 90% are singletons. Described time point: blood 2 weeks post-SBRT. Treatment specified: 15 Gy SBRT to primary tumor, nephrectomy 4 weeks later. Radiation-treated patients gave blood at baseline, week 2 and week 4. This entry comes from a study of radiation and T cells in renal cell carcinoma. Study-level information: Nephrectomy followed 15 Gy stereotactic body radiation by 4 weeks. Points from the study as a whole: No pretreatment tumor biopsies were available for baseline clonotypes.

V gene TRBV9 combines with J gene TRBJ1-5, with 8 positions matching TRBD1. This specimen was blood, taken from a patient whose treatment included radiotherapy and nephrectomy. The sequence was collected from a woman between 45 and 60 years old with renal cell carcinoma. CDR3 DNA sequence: TGTGCCAGCAGCGACGGACAGGGTATCCAGCCCCAGCATTTT. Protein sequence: CASSDGQGIQPQHF.